A single sample is the source of the 28 T cell receptor beta chains below, sequenced in a study of early T cells in non-severe SARS-CoV-2 infection. One entry per CDR3 protein, called by TCRdb with MiXCR from the 5' RACE reads. The sample lists approximately 66,000 distinct CDR3 sequences; around 11% were seen once. The sample here was whole blood, taken at baseline. These receptors came from an adult who was a healthcare worker with PCR-confirmed SARS-CoV-2 infection or an uninfected control (not recorded which). The donor label of this sample is uncertain.

The chain combines TRBV19 with TRBJ1-6; D is undetermined. The CDR3 runs to 13 residues. V was cut by 6 bases and J by 7 bases, with 10 bases left in between. CDR1 and CDR2 (germline): LNHDA, SQIVND (reference sequence). This CDR3 is CASRQNGNSPLHF. DNA for the CDR3: TGTGCCAGTAGACAAAACGGAAATTCACCCCTCCACTTT.

This clonotype appeared many times. The chain links TRBV5-1 to TRBJ1-1, with TRBD1 matching over 8 bases. CDR3 size: 13 residues. V lost 4 bases, J lost 3 bases, and 2 bases stayed unmatched. Per germline, CDR1 SGHRS and CDR2 YFSETQ. The CDR3: CASSATGDTEAFF. As DNA, the CDR3 is TGCGCCAGCAGCGCGACAGGGGACACTGAAGCTTTCTTT.

The chain employs TRBV2 and TRBJ1-2; D possibly corresponds to TRBD1 (6 bases). V was trimmed by 6 bases and J by 8 bases, leaving 10 bases between them. This CDR3 is built from 11 residues. Germline V gives CDR1 SNHLY, CDR2 FYNNEI. CDR3 nucleotides: TGTGCCAGCAGCTCAGGGGTCGGCTACACCTTC. Translating it yields CASSSGVGYTF.

Only a few counts were recorded for this clonotype. The chain couples TRBV9 to TRBJ2-5, with 8 bases aligning to TRBD1. Germline CDR1 is SGDLS and CDR2 is YYNGEE. V was pared by 1 base and J by 2 bases, with 4 bases of the junction left unmatched. The CDR3 runs 15 residues. CDR3 protein: CASSVLDRAQETQYF. CDR3 sequence (DNA): TGTGCCAGCAGCGTACTGGACAGGGCACAAGAGACCCAGTACTTC.

This clonotype was counted only a few times. The chain couples TRBV18 to TRBJ1-1; no definite D call. Per germline, CDR1 KGHSH and CDR2 LQKENI. Trimming took off 2 bases at V and 0 bases at J, with 7 bases between the two ends. The CDR3 has 14 residues. For the CDR3, the DNA is TGTGCCAGCTCACCAACTCGGATGAACACTGAAGCTTTCTTT. Amino acids: CASSPTRMNTEAFF.

The chain employs TRBV21-1 and TRBJ2-7; TRBD2, the table's D call, was not compared with the DNA. TRBV21-1 is a listed pseudogene. The CDR3 is made up of 16 amino acids. The CDR3 protein is CASSKEDRALGYEQYV. The CDR3 nucleotides read TGTGCCAGCAGCAAAGAGGATAGGGCCCTGGGATACGAGCAGTACGTC.

This chain joins TRBV9 and TRBJ2-1, with 13 bases fitting TRBD2. In germline, CDR1 is SGDLS, CDR2 YYNGEE. This CDR3 spans 19 amino acids. V lost 4 bases, J lost 0 bases, and 10 bases stayed unmatched. CDR3 nucleotide sequence: TGTGCCAGCAGCCCCAAGACTAGCGGGGGGCCCAGCTCCTACAATGAGCAGTTCTTC. Its translation is CASSPKTSGGPSSYNEQFF.

The chain carries TRBV3-1 and TRBJ1-6; D gene uncertain. The CDR3 is 16 residues long. With 0 bases removed from V and 7 bases from J, the gap between germline ends came to 13 bases. The germline CDR1 and CDR2 sequences are LGHDT and YNNKEL (reference sequence). CDR3 sequence reads: CASSQEGQRVNSPLHF. CDR3 DNA sequence: TGTGCCAGCAGCCAAGAAGGCCAGCGTGTCAATTCACCCCTCCACTTT.

This clonotype showed up just a few times. The chain carries TRBV12-3 or TRBV12-4 and TRBJ2-2; D might be TRBD2 (6 bases). The CDR3 is 15 residues long. Deletions cut 3 bases from V and 5 bases from J, with 13 bases between. The CDR3: CASSLSVGRTGELFF. DNA for the CDR3: TGTGCCAGCAGTTTGTCAGTGGGGAGGACCGGGGAGCTGTTTTTT.

This clonotype was observed many times. The CDR3 protein is CSAPHSGVYGGNTIYF. The CDR3 coding sequence is TGCAGTGCCCCACACAGTGGGGTCTACGGTGGAAACACCATATATTTT. This rearrangement joins TRBV20-1 to TRBJ1-3; no clear D gene. Between the trimmed V and J ends, which lost 6 bases and 3 bases, there was a span of 21 bases. Germline V CDR1 and CDR2: DFQATT, SNEGSKA (reference sequence). The CDR3 covers 16 residues.

There are a few counts of this clonotype. This rearrangement joins TRBV6-6 to TRBJ1-1; the D gene is possibly TRBD1 (5 bases). Trimming took 6 bases from V and 7 from J, leaving 18 bases between them. Germline CDR1 reads MNHNY; CDR2 reads SVGAGI (reference sequence). CDR3 length: 14 amino acids. CDR3 loop: CASRYRDLPSEAFF. In DNA form, the CDR3 reads TGTGCCAGCAGATACCGGGACCTCCCCAGTGAAGCTTTCTTT.

The chain joins TRBV6-5 to TRBJ2-6; unclear D gene. The CDR3 has 17 amino acids. V was shortened by 2 bases and J by 0 bases, with 11 bases between the two germline ends. Germline V CDR1 and CDR2: MNHEY, SVGAGI. This chain's CDR3 is CASSYRTRSSGANVLTF. The CDR3 DNA reads as TGTGCCAGCAGTTACAGGACGAGGTCCTCTGGGGCCAACGTCCTGACTTTC.

The CDR3 region has the DNA TGTGCCAGCAGCCCGACAAGGGGCTGGGAAAAACTGTTTTTT. Its translation is CASSPTRGWEKLFF. J is TRBJ1-4 and V is TRBV9; D may be TRBD1 (5 bases). Germline V gene lookup returns CDR1 SGDLS and CDR2 YYNGEE. V was cut by 4 bases and J by 8 bases, with 15 bases left in between. This CDR3 region has 14 residues.

V and J are TRBV4-1 and TRBJ2-7; TRBD1 aligns across 7 bases. V gave up 4 bases and J gave up 1 base; unmatched junction bases: 10. This CDR3 contains 16 residues. The germline V gene encodes CDR1 MGHRA and CDR2 YSYEKL. The CDR3 spells CASSPHATGLSYEQYV. In DNA, the CDR3 is TGCGCCAGCAGCCCCCACGCGACAGGGCTTTCCTACGAGCAGTACGTC.

This clonotype has a handful of counts. The chain joins TRBV3-1 to TRBJ1-2; 8 bases are shared with TRBD1. The CDR3 has 14 amino acids. V lost 5 bases to trimming and J lost 2 bases; unmatched junction nucleotides: 4. The germline V gene encodes CDR1 LGHDT and CDR2 YNNKEL (reference sequence). CDR3 DNA sequence: TGTGCCAGCAGCTATCGACAGGGGAACTATGGCTACACCTTC. As protein: CASSYRQGNYGYTF.

This clonotype was found a few times. V and J are TRBV9 and TRBJ2-5; TRBD2 might be the D (6 bases). The germline V gene encodes CDR1 SGDLS and CDR2 YYNGEE. This CDR3 has 14 amino acids. Between the trimmed V and J ends, which lost 3 bases and 3 bases, there was a span of 12 bases. CDR3 DNA sequence: TGTGCCAGCAGCGAACGGGACTTGAAAGAGACCCAGTACTTC. Translating it yields CASSERDLKETQYF.

This clonotype was seen more than once but under ten times. The chain carries TRBV30 and TRBJ1-3; 7 nucleotides line up with TRBD1. Per the germline V gene, CDR1 is GTSNPN and CDR2 is SVGIG (reference sequence). V shed 0 bases, J shed 4 bases, and the junction held 6 bases outside the gene matches. The CDR3 has 15 residues. In DNA form, the CDR3 reads TGTGCCTGGAGTGTACCAAGACAGGGAGGAAACACCATATATTTT. Its translation: CAWSVPRQGGNTIYF.

With respect to this clonotype: A read error may account for a junction end that differs from germline. The rearrangement uses TRBV7-7 and TRBJ1-1, with D unresolved. The CDR3 is 13 residues long. Germline lookup yields CDR1 SSHAT and CDR2 FNYEAQ (reference sequence). The CDR3, as DNA: TGTGCCAGCAGCTCCGCCTTGAACACCGAAGCTTTCTTT. It translates to CASSSALNTEAFF.

The genes are TRBV5-1 and TRBJ1-1; 8 nucleotides agree with TRBD1. This CDR3 is 14 amino acids long. The V gene's germline CDR1 is SGHRS and CDR2 YFSETQ. The trim removed 4 bases at V and 1 base at J, leaving 3 bases unmatched. CDR3 nucleotides: TGCGCCAGCAGCCCGGGACAGGCGAACACTGAAGCTTTCTTT. Amino acid sequence: CASSPGQANTEAFF.

V is TRBV7-3 and J is TRBJ2-2, with TRBD2 identical over 7 bases. Germline V lookup: CDR1 SGHTA, CDR2 FQGTGA. The CDR3 contains 16 residues. With V trimmed by 3 bases and J by 4 bases, 8 bases remained unmatched. CDR3 residues: CASSLDGGIVTGELFF. In nucleotides, the CDR3 is TGTGCCAGCAGCTTGGACGGGGGGATCGTCACCGGGGAGCTGTTTTTT. Full variable domain (rest looked up from reference TRBV7-3 and TRBJ2-2): GAGVSQTPSNKVTEKGKYVELRCDPISGHTALYWYRQSLGQGPEFLIYFQGTGAADDSGLPNDRFFAVRPEGSVSTLKIQRTERGDSAVYLCASSLDGGIVTGELFFGEGSRLTVL.

CDR3 region: CASSLNPTNEQYV. The CDR3 nucleotides read TGTGCCAGCAGCTTGAACCCAACTAACGAGCAGTACGTC. This rearrangement joins TRBV11-1 to TRBJ2-7, with D uncertain. Germline CDR1 and CDR2: SGHAT and FQDESV (reference sequence). The ends were cut back, 3 bases at V and 5 bases at J, with 11 bases in the middle. This CDR3 has 13 residues.

V usage is TRBV7-8 and J usage is TRBJ1-2, with D possibly matching TRBD1 (5 bases). CDR1 SGHVS and CDR2 FQNEAQ come from the germline V gene. Trimming removed 1 base from V and 8 bases from J, with 14 bases in between. This CDR3 has 14 residues. The CDR3 nucleotides are TGTGCCAGCAGCTTAGTCGAGCCAGGGAGCGGCTACACCTTC. The encoded protein is CASSLVEPGSGYTF.

The V call is TRBV7-9, the J call TRBJ2-4; TRBD2 agrees at 8 bases. Trimming removed 1 base from V and 4 bases from J; junction bases left unmatched: 6. The CDR3 totals 16 residues. Germline CDR1 reads SEHNR; CDR2 reads FQNEAQ (reference sequence). CDR3 bases: TGTGCCAGCAGCTTAGTCATTAGCGGGGAAAAAAACATTCAGTACTTC. Its translation: CASSLVISGEKNIQYF.

V is TRBV4-2 and J is TRBJ2-2, with 7 bases matching TRBD2. The CDR3 consists of 16 residues. Losses at the gene ends were 3 bases for V and 7 bases for J; bases not matched to a gene: 11. Germline CDR1 and CDR2: LGHNA and YNFKEQ. DNA of the CDR3: TGTGCCAGCAGCCACACTAAGGGACTAAGTCACGGGGAGCTGTTTTTT. Amino acids: CASSHTKGLSHGELFF.

This clonotype was seen ten or more times. The V and J genes are TRBV20-1 and TRBJ1-4; D not resolved. This CDR3 is 13 amino acids long. V lost 1 base to trimming and J lost 0 bases, with 3 bases between them. Germline CDR1 reads DFQATT; CDR2 reads SNEGSKA (reference sequence). For the CDR3, the DNA is TGCAGTGCTAGAGGTGCAACTAATGAAAAACTGTTTTTT. It yields the protein CSARGATNEKLFF.

This clonotype was recorded a few times. CDR3 in DNA: TGTGCCAGCAGTGACCTAGCGGTCCCTAATCGCAATGAGCAGTTCTTC. Amino acids: CASSDLAVPNRNEQFF. The chain links TRBV25-1 to TRBJ2-1; 7 nucleotides agree with TRBD2. This CDR3 has 16 residues. Germline CDR1 is MGHDK and CDR2 is SYGVNS. V shed 3 bases, J shed 6 bases, and the junction held 11 bases outside the gene matches.

V usage is TRBV20-1 and J usage is TRBJ2-1, with 12 positions matching TRBD2. The CDR3 loop spans 15 amino acids. The V gene's germline CDR1 is DFQATT and CDR2 SNEGSKA (reference sequence). The J segment lost 7 bases and the V segment lost 1 base, leaving 5 bases of the junction unmatched. CDR3 loop: CSARASGGARNEQFF. For the CDR3, the DNA is TGCAGTGCTAGAGCTAGCGGGGGGGCAAGGAATGAGCAGTTCTTC.

The chain recombines TRBV9 with TRBJ2-2; 9 bases match TRBD1. This CDR3 is built from 18 residues. Germline V gene sequence: CDR1 SGDLS, CDR2 YYNGEE. The V segment lost 3 bases and the J segment 3 bases; nucleotides outside the gene matches: 12. This CDR3 is CASSAYTGQGVDTGELFF. CDR3 nucleotides: TGTGCCAGCAGCGCATATACGGGACAGGGCGTCGACACCGGGGAGCTGTTTTTT.